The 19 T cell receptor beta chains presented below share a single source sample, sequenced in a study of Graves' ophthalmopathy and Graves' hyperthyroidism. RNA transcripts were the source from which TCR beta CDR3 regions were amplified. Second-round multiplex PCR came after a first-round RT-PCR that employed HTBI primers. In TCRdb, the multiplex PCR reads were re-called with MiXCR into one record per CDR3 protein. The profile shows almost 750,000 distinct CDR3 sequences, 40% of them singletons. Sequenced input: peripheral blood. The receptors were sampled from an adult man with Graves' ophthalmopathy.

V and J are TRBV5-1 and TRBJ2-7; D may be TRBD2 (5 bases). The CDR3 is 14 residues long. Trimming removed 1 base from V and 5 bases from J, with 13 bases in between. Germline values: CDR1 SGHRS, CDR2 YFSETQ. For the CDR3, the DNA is TGCGCCAGCAGCTTGAAACTAGAGGGCCACGAGCAGTACTTC. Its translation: CASSLKLEGHEQYF.

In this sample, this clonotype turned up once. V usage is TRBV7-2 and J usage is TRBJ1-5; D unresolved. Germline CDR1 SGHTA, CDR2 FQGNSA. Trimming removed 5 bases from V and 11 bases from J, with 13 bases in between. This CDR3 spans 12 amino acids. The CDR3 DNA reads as TGTGCCAGCAGCCTGGGTCAAGAGACCCAGCATTTT. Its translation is CASSLGQETQHF.

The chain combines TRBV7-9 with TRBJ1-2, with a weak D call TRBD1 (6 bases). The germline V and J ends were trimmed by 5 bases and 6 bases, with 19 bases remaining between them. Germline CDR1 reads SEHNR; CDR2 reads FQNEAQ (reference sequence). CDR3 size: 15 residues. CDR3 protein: CASSTNRVTYHGYTF. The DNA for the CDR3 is TGTGCCAGCAGCACAAACAGGGTAACTTACCATGGCTACACCTTC.

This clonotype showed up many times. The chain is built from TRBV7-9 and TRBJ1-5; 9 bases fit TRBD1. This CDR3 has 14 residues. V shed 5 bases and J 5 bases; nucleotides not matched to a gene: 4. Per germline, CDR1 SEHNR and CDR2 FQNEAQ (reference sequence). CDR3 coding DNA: TGTGCCAGCAGCGGACAGGGGATCGATCAGCCCCAGCATTTT. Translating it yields CASSGQGIDQPQHF.

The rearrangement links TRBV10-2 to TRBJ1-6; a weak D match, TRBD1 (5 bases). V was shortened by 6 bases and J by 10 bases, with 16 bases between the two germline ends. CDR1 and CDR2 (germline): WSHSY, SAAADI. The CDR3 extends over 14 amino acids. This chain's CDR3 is CASSEGRGWSPLHF. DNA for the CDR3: TGCGCCAGCAGCGAGGGACGGGGCTGGTCACCCCTCCACTTT.

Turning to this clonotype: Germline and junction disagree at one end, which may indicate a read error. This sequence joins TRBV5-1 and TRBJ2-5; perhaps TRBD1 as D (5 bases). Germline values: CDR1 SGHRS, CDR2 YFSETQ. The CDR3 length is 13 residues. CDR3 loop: CASSLGQQETQNF. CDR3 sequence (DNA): TGCGCCAGCAGCTTGGGACAGCAAGAGACCCAGAACTTC.

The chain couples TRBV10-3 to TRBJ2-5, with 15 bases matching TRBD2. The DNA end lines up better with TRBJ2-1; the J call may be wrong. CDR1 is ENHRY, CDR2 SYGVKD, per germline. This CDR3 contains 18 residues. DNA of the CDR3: TGTGCCATCAGTGAGTCTTTGGGACTAGCGGGGGGTTACAATGAGCAGTTCTTC. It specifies CAISESLGLAGGYNEQFF.

The CDR3 region has the DNA TGTGCCAGTCGAACTGGGGGGTTACGGTCCTACGAGCAGTACTTC. It codes for CASRTGGLRSYEQYF. V gene TRBV19 combines with J gene TRBJ2-7; D is perhaps TRBD2 (6 bases). Per germline, CDR1 LNHDA and CDR2 SQIVND (reference sequence). V lost 8 bases, J lost 1 base, and 18 bases lay in between. This CDR3 spans 15 amino acids.

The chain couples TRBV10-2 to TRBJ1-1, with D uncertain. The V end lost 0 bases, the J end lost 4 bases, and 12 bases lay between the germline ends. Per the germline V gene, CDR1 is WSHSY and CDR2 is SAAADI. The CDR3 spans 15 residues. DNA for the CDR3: TGCGCCAGCAGTGAGTCAGGGTCACTAAGCACTGAAGCTTTCTTT. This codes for CASSESGSLSTEAFF.

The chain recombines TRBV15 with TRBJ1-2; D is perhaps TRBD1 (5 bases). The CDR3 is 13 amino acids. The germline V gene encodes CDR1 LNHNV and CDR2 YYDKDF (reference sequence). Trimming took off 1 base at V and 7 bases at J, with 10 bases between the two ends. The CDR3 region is CATSRGTRVGYTF. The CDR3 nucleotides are TGTGCCACCAGCAGAGGGACAAGAGTTGGCTACACCTTC.

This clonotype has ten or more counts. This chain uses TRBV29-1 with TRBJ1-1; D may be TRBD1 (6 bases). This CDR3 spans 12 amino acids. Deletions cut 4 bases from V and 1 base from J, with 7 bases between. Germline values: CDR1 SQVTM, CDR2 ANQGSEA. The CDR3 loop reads CSVGGANTEAFF. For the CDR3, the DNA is TGCAGCGTTGGGGGGGCGAACACTGAAGCTTTCTTT.

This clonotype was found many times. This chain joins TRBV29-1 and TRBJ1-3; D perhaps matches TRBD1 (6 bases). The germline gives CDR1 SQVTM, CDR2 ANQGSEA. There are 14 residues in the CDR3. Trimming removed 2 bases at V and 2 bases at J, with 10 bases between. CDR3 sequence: CSVELGGAGNTIYF. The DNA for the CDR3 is TGCAGCGTTGAATTGGGGGGCGCTGGAAACACCATATATTTT.

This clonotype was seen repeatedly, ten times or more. This chain's CDR3 is CASSPLAGVGEQYF. The CDR3, as DNA: TGTGCCAGCAGTCCACTAGCGGGAGTTGGCGAGCAGTACTTC. This chain joins TRBV2 and TRBJ2-7; 11 nucleotides match TRBD2. This CDR3 is built from 14 residues. CDR1 and CDR2 (germline): SNHLY, FYNNEI. Trimming cost V 5 bases and J 6 bases; bases outside gene matches: 6.

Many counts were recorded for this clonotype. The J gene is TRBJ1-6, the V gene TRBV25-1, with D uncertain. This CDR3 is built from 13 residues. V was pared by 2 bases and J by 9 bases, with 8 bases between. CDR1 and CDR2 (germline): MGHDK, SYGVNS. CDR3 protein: CASSEGGRSPLHF. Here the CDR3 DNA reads TGTGCCAGCAGTGAAGGCGGGCGTTCACCCCTCCACTTT.

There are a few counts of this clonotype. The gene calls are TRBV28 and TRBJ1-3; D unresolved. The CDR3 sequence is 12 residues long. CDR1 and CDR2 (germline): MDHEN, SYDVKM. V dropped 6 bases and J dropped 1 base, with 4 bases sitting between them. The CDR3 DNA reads TGTGCCAGCAGGGTATCTGGAAACACCATATATTTT. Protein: CASRVSGNTIYF.

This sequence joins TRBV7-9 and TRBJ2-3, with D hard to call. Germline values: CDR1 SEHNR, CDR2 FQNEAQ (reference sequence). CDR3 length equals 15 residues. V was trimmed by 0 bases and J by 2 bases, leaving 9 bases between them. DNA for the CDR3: TGTGCCAGCAGCTTAGCGTCGACGTACACAGATACGCAGTATTTT. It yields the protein CASSLASTYTDTQYF.

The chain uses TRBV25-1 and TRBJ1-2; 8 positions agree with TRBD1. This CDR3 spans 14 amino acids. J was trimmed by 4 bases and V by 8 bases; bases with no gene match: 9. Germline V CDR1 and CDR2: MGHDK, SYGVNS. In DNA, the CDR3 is TGTGCCAGCTATGCACAGGGGGGACCCTATGGCTACACCTTC. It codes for CASYAQGGPYGYTF.

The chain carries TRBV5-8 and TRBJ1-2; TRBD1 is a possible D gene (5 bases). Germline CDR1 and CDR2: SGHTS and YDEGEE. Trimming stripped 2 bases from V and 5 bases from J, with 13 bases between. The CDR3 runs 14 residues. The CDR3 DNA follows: TGTGCCAGCAGCTTTCCAGGGTCGGGTTATGGCTACACCTTC. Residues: CASSFPGSGYGYTF.

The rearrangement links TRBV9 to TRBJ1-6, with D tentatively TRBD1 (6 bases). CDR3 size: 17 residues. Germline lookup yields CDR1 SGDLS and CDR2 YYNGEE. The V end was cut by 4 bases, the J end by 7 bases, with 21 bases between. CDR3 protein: CASSQTAGPRGNSPLHF. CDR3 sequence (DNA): TGTGCCAGCAGCCAAACCGCCGGGCCCAGGGGCAATTCACCCCTCCACTTT.